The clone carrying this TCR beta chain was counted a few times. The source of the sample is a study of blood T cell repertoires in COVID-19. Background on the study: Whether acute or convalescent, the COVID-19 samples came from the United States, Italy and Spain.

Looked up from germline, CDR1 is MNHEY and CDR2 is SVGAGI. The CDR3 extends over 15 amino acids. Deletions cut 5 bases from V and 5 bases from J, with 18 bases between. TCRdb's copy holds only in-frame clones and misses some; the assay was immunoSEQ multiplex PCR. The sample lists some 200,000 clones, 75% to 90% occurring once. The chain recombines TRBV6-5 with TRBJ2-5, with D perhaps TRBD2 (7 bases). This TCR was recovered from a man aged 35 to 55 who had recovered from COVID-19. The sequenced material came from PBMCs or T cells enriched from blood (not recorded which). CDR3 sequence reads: CASSKGKGGVETQYF. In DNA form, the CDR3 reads TGTGCCAGCAGTAAGGGGAAAGGGGGGGTGGAGACCCAGTACTTC.